The 3 T cell receptor beta chains reported below all come from one sample, sequenced in a study of blood T cell repertoires in COVID-19. Profiling relied on immunoSEQ multiplex PCR, and the TCRdb table lists in-frame clones only, not all of them. This table has around 220,000 clones, over 80% appearing once. Sequenced sample: PBMCs or T cells enriched from blood (not recorded which). The receptors come from a woman between 18 and 30 years old who had recovered from COVID-19.

V is TRBV5-1 and J is TRBJ2-3; 10 bases agree with TRBD2. The CDR3 is 15 residues long. Germline lookup yields CDR1 SGHRS and CDR2 YFSETQ. V shed 4 bases and J 3 bases; nucleotides not matched to a gene: 5. In DNA form, the CDR3 reads TGCGCCAGCAGCACACTAGCGGGAATGACAGATACGCAGTATTTT. This gives the protein CASSTLAGMTDTQYF.

This sequence joins TRBV15 and TRBJ2-1; D is perhaps TRBD2 (6 bases). Trimming shortened V by 0 bases and J by 8 bases, and 11 bases separated the two germline ends. Germline V CDR1 and CDR2: LNHNV, YYDKDF (reference sequence). The CDR3 extends over 14 amino acids. CDR3 protein: CATSREAGGDEQFF. The CDR3 DNA is TGTGCCACCAGCAGAGAGGCTGGAGGGGATGAGCAGTTCTTC.

The chain has TRBV4-3 and TRBJ1-4, with a possible D match to TRBD1 (6 bases). The V and J ends lost 0 bases and 8 bases respectively, with 22 bases between them. Germline loops: CDR1 LGHNA, CDR2 YSLEER. This CDR3 is built from 18 residues. As DNA, the CDR3 is TGCGCCAGCAGCCAAGAGGTCGCCAGGGGTAGTAGGAAGGAAAAACTGTTTTTT. This codes for CASSQEVARGSRKEKLFF.